This T cell receptor beta chain was documented in a study of T cells after yellow fever vaccination. V dropped 2 bases and J dropped 4 bases, with 12 bases sitting between them. This CDR3 is built from 14 residues. Germline values: CDR1 SGHDT, CDR2 YYEEEE. Broader study findings: In post-booster samples, most primary-vaccination clones reappeared (about 96% CD4, 75% to 90% CD8). Relatively few clonotypes were ones that appeared in both CD4 and CD8 compartments. Abundant clonotypes from the bulk population could get into FACS-sorted repertoires as contaminants.

The TCR cDNA carried a universal primer site and UMIs from 5'RACE template switching. Using its own MiXCR run on the 5' RACE reads, TCRdb lists one record per CDR3 protein. The profile shows approximately 70,000 distinct CDR3 sequences, about 7.7% of them singletons. Ten or more counts support this clonotype. Its specificity is not known. Sequenced material: CD8+ T cells sorted from PBMCs, taken 10 to 11 days after the first yellow fever vaccination. This receptor was obtained from a man younger than 35 who received the YFV17D yellow fever vaccine. V is TRBV5-6 and J is TRBJ2-5; D possibly matches TRBD1 or TRBD2 (5 bases each). CDR3 nucleotides: TGTGCCAGCAGCTTTTCTGCAGGGAGAGAGACCCAGTACTTC. Encoded protein: CASSFSAGRETQYF.